The sequence of this TCR beta chain was determined in a study of Graves' ophthalmopathy and Graves' hyperthyroidism. Study outcomes and limitations: Among expanded thyroid clonotypes above 0.001 frequency, most also occurred in blood.

The TCR beta CDR3 regions underwent amplification from RNA transcripts. RT-PCR was first run with HTBI primers, then multiplex PCR in a second round. Each CDR3 protein gets one entry after TCRdb re-called the multiplex PCR reads with MiXCR. This table has around 660,000 distinct CDR3 sequences, 35% to 50% appearing once. As for this clonotype: Antigen unknown.

The germline V gene encodes CDR1 SGHRS and CDR2 YFSETQ. There are 15 residues in the CDR3. Sequencing was done on a sample of peripheral blood. The sequence derives from an adult man with Graves' ophthalmopathy. The chain uses TRBV5-1 and TRBJ2-5; unclear D gene. The J call could be wrong; TRBJ2-1 is a better fit for the DNA end. CDR3 sequence: CASSPEFPRNNEQFF. In nucleotides, the CDR3 is TGCGCCAGCAGCCCAGAGTTTCCGCGGAACAATGAGCAGTTCTTC.